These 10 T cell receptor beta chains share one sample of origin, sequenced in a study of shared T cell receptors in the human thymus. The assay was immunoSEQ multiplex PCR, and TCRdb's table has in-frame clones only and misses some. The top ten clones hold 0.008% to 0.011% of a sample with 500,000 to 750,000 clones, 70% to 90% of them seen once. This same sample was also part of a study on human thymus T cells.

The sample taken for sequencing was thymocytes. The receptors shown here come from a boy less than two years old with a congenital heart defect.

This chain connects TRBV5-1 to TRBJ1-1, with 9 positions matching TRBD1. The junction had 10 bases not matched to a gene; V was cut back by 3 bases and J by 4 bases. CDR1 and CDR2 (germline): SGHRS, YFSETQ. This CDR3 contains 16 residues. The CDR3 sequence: CASSSRDRELGTEAFF. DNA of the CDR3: TGCGCCAGCAGCTCCCGGGACAGGGAGTTGGGCACTGAAGCTTTCTTT.

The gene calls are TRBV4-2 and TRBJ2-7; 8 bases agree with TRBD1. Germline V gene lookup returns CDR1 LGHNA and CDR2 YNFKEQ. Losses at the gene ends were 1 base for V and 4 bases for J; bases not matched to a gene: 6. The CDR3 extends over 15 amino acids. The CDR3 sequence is CASSQVGQGAYEQYF. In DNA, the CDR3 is TGTGCCAGCAGCCAAGTAGGCCAGGGGGCTTACGAGCAGTACTTC.

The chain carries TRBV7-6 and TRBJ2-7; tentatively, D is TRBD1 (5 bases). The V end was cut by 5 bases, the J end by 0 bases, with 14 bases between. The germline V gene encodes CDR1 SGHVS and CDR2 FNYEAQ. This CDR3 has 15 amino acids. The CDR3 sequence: CASSPPGSNSYEQYF. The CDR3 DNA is TGTGCCAGCAGCCCCCCAGGGTCTAACTCCTACGAGCAGTACTTC.

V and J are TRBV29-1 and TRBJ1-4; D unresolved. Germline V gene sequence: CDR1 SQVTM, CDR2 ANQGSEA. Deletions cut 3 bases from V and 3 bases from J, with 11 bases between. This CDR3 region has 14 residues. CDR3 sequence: CSVDGEGPNEKLFF. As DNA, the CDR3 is TGCAGCGTTGACGGGGAAGGGCCTAATGAAAAACTGTTTTTT.

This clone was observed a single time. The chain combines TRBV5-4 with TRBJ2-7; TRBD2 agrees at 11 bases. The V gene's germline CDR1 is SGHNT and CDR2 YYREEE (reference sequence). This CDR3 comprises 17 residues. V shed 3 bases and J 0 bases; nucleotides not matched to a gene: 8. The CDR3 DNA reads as TGTGCCAGCAGCTCATCTGGACTAGCGGGCGTCTCCTACGAGCAGTACTTC. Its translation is CASSSSGLAGVSYEQYF.

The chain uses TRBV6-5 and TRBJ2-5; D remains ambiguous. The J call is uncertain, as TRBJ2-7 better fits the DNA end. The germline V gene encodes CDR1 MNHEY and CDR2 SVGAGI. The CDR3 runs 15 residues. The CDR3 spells CASSYVQSSSYEQYF. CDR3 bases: TGTGCCAGCAGTTACGTCCAATCCTCTTCCTACGAGCAGTACTTC.

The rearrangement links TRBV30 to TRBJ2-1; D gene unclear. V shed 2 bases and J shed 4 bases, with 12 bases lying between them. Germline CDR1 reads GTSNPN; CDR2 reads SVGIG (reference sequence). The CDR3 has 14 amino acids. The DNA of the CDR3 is TGTGCCTGGAGTAAGGCGGTAAGATACAATGAGCAGTTCTTC. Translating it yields CAWSKAVRYNEQFF.

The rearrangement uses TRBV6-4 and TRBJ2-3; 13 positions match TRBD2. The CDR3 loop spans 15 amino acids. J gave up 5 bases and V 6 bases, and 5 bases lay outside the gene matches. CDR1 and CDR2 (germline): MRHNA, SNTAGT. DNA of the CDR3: TGTGCCAGCAGGGGGACTAGCGGGAATAGAGATACGCAGTATTTT. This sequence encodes CASRGTSGNRDTQYF.

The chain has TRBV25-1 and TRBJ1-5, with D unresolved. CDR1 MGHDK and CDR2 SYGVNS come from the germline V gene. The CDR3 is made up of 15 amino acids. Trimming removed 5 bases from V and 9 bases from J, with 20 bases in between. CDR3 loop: CASSPRGDGSGPQHF. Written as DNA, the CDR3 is TGTGCCAGCAGTCCACGGGGAGACGGTTCAGGGCCCCAGCATTTT. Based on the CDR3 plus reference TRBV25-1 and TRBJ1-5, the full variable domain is EADIYQTPRYLVIGTGKKITLECSQTMGHDKMYWYQQDPGMELHLIHYSYGVNSTEKGDLSSESTVSRIRTEHFPLTLESARPSHTSQYLCASSPRGDGSGPQHFGDGTRLSIL.

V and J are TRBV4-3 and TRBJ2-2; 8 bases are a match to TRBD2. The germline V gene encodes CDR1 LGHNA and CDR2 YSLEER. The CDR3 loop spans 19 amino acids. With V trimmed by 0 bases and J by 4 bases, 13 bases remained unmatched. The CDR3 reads CASSQDRAGGPWGTGELFF. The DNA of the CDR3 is TGCGCCAGCAGCCAAGATAGGGCGGGAGGTCCATGGGGCACCGGGGAGCTGTTTTTT.